Listed below are T cell receptor beta chains from one sample, sequenced in a study of cytomegalovirus exposure and HLA in healthy donors. This table comes from immunoSEQ multiplex PCR, and its TCRdb copy is limited to in-frame clones, with some not included. The sample yields about 120,000 clones, about 78% seen once. Sequencing was done on a sample of PBMCs. Every receptor here comes from a woman between 35 and 50 years old in good health and CMV-seropositive. The CDR3 runs from the conserved cysteine through the conserved F or W. D genes are given only for firm matches. The size of a clone is reported for some rows only, either as once, few or many, or as a class for expanded clones.

j_call: TRBJ2-4
v_call: TRBV9
d_call: TRBD2
clone_size: -
cdr3_nt: TGTGCCAGCAGCGGCGGGGGGGCGGCCAAAAACATTCAGTACTTC
cdr3_aa: CASSGGGAAKNIQYF

j_call: TRBJ1-2
v_call: TRBV10-3
d_call: -
clone_size: -
cdr3_nt: TGTGCCATCAGTGACGGCAGGGGCGACTATGGCTACACCTTC
cdr3_aa: CAISDGRGDYGYTF

j_call: TRBJ2-3
v_call: TRBV29-1
d_call: TRBD2
clone_size: -
cdr3_nt: TGCAGCGCAAAAAGCGGGGGGCGCACAGATACGCAGTATTTT
cdr3_aa: CSAKSGGRTDTQYF

j_call: TRBJ2-7
v_call: TRBV2
d_call: TRBD1
clone_size: -
cdr3_nt: TGTGCCAGCAGTAGGGACAGCTACGGGTACGAGCAGTACTTC
cdr3_aa: CASSRDSYGYEQYF

j_call: TRBJ1-3
v_call: TRBV4-3
d_call: -
clone_size: medium-sized
cdr3_nt: TGCGCCAGCAGCCCCCGCCACGGGGGACGACCTGGAAACACCATATATTTT
cdr3_aa: CASSPRHGGRPGNTIYF

j_call: TRBJ1-4
v_call: TRBV11-3
d_call: -
clone_size: once
cdr3_nt: TGTGCCAGCAGCTTATATTCACCCGAGGGTTTTAATGAAAAACTGTTTTTT
cdr3_aa: CASSLYSPEGFNEKLFF

j_call: TRBJ2-5
v_call: TRBV7-9
d_call: TRBD2
clone_size: -
cdr3_nt: TGTGCCAGCAGCCTGGGACTAGCGGAAGAGACCCAGTACTTC
cdr3_aa: CASSLGLAEETQYF

j_call: TRBJ1-2
v_call: TRBV7-2
d_call: TRBD1
clone_size: -
cdr3_nt: TGTGCCAGCAGCTTAGCGGGACAGGGGCGCTACACCTTC
cdr3_aa: CASSLAGQGRYTF

j_call: TRBJ1-1
v_call: TRBV11-2
d_call: TRBD1
clone_size: few
cdr3_nt: TGTGCCAGCAGCTCCCAGGGGGCCTGGACTGAAGCTTTCTTT
cdr3_aa: CASSSQGAWTEAFF

j_call: TRBJ1-1
v_call: TRBV7-9
d_call: -
clone_size: -
cdr3_nt: TGTGCCAGCAGCTTAGGGGGGGAGAACACTGAAGCTTTCTTT
cdr3_aa: CASSLGGENTEAFF

j_call: TRBJ2-7
v_call: TRBV4-1
d_call: TRBD2
clone_size: -
cdr3_nt: TGCGCCAGCAGCCAAGAAGGAACACTAGCGGAGGAACCCTACGAGCAGTACTTC
cdr3_aa: CASSQEGTLAEEPYEQYF

j_call: TRBJ2-3
v_call: TRBV5-8
d_call: TRBD2
clone_size: few
cdr3_nt: TGTGCCAGCAGCTTGGGTCTAGCGGTGACAGATACGCAGTATTTT
cdr3_aa: CASSLGLAVTDTQYF

j_call: TRBJ2-5
v_call: TRBV5-1
d_call: -
clone_size: -
cdr3_nt: TGCGCCAGCAGCTTGGGGGCAGGGCCGATGTCAGAGACCCAGTACTTC
cdr3_aa: CASSLGAGPMSETQYF

j_call: TRBJ1-5
v_call: TRBV10-2
d_call: -
clone_size: -
cdr3_nt: TGCGCCAGCAGCGGACAGTTCAATCAGCCCCAGCATTTT
cdr3_aa: CASSGQFNQPQHF